This T cell receptor (beta chain) originates from a study of blood T cells in healthy people across ages. Donors were healthy Caucasian individuals from Russia aged roughly 6 to 95. The amount of total RNA extracted per sample was at least 6 micrograms. Trimming removed 8 bases from V and 2 bases from J; junction bases left unmatched: 13. This CDR3 is built from 16 residues. Looked up from germline, CDR1 is KGHSH and CDR2 is LQKENI. Next came a second PCR, run for about 7 to 11 cycles, which used a sample-barcoded 5' primer along with a J-beta primer mix. TCRdb ran MiXCR on the 5' RACE reads and lists one entry per CDR3 protein. The data hold more than 650,000 distinct CDR3 sequences, with 20% to 30% observed a single time. This sample was also put to use in a study of T cells of mothers and their children. This second study says: In this cohort, donors were three healthy Caucasian mothers plus their six children.

Sample: blood. The chain uses TRBV18 and TRBJ2-3; 7 bases are shared with TRBD2. The TCR originated in a boy younger than 18 in good health. The CDR3, as DNA: TGTGCCAGCAGTTTAGGCCTAGCGGAAAACACAGATACGCAGTATTTT. Translated, it gives CASSLGLAENTDTQYF.